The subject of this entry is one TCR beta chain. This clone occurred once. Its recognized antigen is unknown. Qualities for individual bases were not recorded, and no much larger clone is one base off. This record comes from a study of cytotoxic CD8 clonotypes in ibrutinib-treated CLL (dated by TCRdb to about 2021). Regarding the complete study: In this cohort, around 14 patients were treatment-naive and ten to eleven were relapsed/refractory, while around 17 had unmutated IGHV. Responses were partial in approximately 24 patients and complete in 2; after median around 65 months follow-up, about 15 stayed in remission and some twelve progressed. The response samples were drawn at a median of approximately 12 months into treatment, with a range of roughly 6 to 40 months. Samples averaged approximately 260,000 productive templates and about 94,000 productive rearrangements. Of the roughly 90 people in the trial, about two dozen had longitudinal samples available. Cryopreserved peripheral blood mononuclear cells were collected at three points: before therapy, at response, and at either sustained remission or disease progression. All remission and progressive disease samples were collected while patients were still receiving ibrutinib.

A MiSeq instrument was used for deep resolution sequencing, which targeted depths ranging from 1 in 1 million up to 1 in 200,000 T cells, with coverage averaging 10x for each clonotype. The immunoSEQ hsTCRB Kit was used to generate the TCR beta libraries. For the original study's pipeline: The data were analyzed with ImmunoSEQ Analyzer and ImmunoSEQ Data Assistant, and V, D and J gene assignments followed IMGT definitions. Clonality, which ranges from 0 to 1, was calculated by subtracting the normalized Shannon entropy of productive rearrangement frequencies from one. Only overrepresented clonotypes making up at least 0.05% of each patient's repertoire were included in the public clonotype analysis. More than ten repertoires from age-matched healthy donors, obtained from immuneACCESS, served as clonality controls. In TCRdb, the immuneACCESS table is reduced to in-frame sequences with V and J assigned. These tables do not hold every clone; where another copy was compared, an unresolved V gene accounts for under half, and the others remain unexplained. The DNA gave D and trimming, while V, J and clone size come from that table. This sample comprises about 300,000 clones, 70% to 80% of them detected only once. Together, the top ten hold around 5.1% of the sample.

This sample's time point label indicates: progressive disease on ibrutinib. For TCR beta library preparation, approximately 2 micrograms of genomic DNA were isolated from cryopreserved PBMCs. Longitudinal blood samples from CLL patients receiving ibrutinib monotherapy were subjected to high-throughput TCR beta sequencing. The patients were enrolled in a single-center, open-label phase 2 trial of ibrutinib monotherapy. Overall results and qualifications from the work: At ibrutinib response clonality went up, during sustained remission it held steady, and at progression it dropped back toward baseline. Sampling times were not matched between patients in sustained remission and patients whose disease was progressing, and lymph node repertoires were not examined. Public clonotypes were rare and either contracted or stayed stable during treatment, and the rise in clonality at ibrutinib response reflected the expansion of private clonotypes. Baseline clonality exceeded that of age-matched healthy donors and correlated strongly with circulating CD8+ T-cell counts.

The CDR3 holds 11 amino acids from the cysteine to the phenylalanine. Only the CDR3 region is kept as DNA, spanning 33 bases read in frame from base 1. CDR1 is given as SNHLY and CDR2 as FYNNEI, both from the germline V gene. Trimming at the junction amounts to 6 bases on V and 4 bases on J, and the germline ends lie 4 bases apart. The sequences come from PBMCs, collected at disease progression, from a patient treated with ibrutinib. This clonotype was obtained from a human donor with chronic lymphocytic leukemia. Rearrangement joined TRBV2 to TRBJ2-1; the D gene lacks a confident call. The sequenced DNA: TGTGCCAGCAGAACATACAATGAGCAGTTCTTC. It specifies CASRTYNEQFF. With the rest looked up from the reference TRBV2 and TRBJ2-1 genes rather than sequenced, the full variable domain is EPEVTQTPSHQVTQMGQEVILRCVPISNHLYFYWYRQILGQKVEFLVSFYNNEISEKSEIFDDQFSVERPDGSNFTLKIRSTKLEDSAMYFCASRTYNEQFFGPGTRLTVL.